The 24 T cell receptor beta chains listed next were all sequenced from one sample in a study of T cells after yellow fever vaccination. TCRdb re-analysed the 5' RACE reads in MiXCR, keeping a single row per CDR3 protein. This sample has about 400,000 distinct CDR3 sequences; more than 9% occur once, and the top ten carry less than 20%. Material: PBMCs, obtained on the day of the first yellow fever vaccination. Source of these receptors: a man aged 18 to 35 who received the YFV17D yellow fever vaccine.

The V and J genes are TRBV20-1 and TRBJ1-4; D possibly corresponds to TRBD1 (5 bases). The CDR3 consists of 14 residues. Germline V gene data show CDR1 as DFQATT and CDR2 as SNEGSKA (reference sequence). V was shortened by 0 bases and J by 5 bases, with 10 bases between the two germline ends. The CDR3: CSARDGQGNEKLFF. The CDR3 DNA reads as TGCAGTGCTAGAGATGGGCAGGGAAATGAAAAACTGTTTTTT.

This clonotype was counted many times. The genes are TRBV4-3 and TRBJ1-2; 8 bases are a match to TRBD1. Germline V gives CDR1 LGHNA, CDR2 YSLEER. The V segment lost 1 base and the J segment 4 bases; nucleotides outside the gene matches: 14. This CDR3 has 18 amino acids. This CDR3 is CASSQGLWETDRVYGYTF. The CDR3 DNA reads TGCGCCAGCAGCCAAGGTCTGTGGGAAACGGACAGGGTCTATGGCTACACCTTC.

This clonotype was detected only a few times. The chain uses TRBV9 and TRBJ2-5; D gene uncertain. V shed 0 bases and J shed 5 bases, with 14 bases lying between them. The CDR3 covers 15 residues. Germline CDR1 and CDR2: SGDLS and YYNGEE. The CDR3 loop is CASSVVGSSWETQYF. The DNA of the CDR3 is TGTGCCAGCAGCGTAGTTGGATCGTCGTGGGAGACCCAGTACTTC.

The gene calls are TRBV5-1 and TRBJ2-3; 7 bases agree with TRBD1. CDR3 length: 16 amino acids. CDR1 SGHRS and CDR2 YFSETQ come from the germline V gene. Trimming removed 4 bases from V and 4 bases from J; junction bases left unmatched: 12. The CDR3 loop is CASSLDRLDNADTQYF. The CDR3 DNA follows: TGCGCCAGCAGCCTGGACAGGCTGGATAATGCAGATACGCAGTATTTT. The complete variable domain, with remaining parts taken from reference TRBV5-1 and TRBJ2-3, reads KAGVTQTPRYLIKTRGQQVTLSCSPISGHRSVSWYQQTPGQGLQFLFEYFSETQRNKGNFPGRFSGRQFSNSRSEMNVSTLELGDSALYLCASSLDRLDNADTQYFGPGTRLTVL.

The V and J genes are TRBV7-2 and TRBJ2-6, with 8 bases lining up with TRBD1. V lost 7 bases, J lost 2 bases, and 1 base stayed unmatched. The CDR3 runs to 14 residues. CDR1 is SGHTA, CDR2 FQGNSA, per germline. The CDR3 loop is CASKGQAGANVLTF. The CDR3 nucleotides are TGTGCCAGCAAGGGACAGGCTGGGGCCAACGTCCTGACTTTC. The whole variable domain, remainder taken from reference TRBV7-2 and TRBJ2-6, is GAGVSQSPSNKVTEKGKDVELRCDPISGHTALYWYRQSLGQGLEFLIYFQGNSAPDKSGLPSDRFSAERTGGSVSTLTIQRTQQEDSAVYLCASKGQAGANVLTFGAGSRLTVL.

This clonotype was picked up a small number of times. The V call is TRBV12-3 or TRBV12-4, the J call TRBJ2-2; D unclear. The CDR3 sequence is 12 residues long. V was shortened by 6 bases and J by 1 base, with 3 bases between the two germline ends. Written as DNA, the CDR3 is TGTGCCAGCAGGAAGAACACCGGGGAGCTGTTTTTT. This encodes CASRKNTGELFF.

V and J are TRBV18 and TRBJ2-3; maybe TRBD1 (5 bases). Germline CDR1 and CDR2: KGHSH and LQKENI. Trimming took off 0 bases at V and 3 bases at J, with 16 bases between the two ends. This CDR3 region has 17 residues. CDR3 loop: CASSPPEMGSGTDTQYF. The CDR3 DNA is TGTGCCAGCTCACCACCGGAGATGGGGTCAGGGACAGATACGCAGTATTTT.

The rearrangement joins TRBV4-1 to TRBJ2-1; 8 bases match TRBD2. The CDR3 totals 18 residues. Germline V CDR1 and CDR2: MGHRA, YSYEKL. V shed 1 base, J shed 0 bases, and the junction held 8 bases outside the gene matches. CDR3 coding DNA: TGCGCCAGCAGCCAAGGGGGGGACGGGGGGGTCTCCTACAATGAGCAGTTCTTC. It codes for CASSQGGDGGVSYNEQFF.

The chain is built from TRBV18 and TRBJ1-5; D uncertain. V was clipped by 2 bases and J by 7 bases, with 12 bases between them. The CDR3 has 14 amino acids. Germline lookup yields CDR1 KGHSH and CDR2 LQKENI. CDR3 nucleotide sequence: TGTGCCAGCTCACCAGGGGAGGGTGAACAGCCCCAGCATTTT. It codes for CASSPGEGEQPQHF.

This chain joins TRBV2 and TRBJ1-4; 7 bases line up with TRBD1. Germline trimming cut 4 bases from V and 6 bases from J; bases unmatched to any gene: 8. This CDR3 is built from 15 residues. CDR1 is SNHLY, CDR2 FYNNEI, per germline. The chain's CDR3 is CASSVQGGQDEKLFF. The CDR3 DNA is TGTGCCAGCAGTGTCCAGGGGGGCCAGGATGAAAAACTGTTTTTT. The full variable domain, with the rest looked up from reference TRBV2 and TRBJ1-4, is EPEVTQTPSHQVTQMGQEVILRCVPISNHLYFYWYRQILGQKVEFLVSFYNNEISEKSEIFDDQFSVERPDGSNFTLKIRSTKLEDSAMYFCASSVQGGQDEKLFFGSGTQLSVL.

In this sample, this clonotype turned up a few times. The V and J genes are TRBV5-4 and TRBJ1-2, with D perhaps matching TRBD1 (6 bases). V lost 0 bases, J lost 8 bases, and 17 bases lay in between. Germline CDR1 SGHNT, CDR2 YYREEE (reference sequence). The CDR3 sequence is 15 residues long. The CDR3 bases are TGTGCCAGCAGCTTGGCTTCGGGACACATATCCGGCTACACCTTC. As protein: CASSLASGHISGYTF.

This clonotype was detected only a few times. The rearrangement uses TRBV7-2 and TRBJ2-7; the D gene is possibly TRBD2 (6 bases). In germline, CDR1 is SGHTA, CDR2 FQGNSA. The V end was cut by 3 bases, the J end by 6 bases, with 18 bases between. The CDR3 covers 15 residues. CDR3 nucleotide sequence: TGTGCCAGCAGCTTTTCGGCGGGGACCTGGGGCGAGCAGTACTTC. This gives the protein CASSFSAGTWGEQYF.

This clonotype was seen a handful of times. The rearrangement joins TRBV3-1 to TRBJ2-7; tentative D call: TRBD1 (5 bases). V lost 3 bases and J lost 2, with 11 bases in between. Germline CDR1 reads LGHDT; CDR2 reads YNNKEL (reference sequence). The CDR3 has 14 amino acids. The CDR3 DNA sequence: TGTGCCAGCAGCCAGCCCCCGGACACCTACGAGCAGTACTTC. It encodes CASSQPPDTYEQYF.

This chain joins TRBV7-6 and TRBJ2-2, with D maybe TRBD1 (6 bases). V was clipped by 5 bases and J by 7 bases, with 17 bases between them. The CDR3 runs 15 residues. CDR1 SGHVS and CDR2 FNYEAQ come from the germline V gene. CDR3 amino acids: CASSPIWGQNGELFF. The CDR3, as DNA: TGTGCCAGCAGCCCCATCTGGGGGCAGAACGGGGAGCTGTTTTTT.

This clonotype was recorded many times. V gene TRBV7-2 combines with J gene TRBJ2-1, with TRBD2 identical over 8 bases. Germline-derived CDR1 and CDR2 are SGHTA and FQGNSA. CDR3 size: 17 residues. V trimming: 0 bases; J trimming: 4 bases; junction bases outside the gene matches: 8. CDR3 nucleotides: TGTGCCAGCAGCTTAGCGATCCGGGCTAGCGGGTACAATGAGCAGTTCTTC. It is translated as CASSLAIRASGYNEQFF.

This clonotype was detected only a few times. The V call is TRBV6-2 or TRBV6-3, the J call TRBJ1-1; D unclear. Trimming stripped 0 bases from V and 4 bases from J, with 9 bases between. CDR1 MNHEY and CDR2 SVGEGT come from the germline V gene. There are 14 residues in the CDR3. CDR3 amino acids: CASSYSIRGTEAFF. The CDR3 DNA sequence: TGTGCCAGCAGTTACTCGATACGGGGCACTGAAGCTTTCTTT.

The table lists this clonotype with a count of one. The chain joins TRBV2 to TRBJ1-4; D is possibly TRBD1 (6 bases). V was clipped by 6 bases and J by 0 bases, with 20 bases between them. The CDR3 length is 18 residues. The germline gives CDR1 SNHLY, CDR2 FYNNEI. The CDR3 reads CASSPGHVATSTNEKLFF. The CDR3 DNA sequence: TGTGCCAGCAGCCCGGGACACGTAGCGACCTCAACTAATGAAAAACTGTTTTTT.

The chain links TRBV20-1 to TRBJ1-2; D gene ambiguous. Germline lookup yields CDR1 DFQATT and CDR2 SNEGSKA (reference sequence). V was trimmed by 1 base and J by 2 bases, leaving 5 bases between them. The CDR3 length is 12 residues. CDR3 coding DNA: TGCAGTGCTAGAGGGCTAAACTATGGCTACACCTTC. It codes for CSARGLNYGYTF.

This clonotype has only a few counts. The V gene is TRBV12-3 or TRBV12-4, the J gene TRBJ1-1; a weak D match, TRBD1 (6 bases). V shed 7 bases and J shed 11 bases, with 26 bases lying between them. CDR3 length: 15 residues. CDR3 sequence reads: CASTPVVGGKSYAFF. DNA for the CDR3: TGTGCCAGCACCCCGGTGGTGGGGGGCAAGTCTTACGCTTTCTTT.

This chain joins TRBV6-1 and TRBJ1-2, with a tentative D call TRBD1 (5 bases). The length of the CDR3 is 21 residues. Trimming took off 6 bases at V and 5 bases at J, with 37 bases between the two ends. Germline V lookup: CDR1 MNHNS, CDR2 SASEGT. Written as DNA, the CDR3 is TGTGCCAGCAGCGAAAGGCTGTTTCGGGGGGAAAGGTCCTCGGGAGGGTATGGCTACACCTTC. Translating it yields CASSERLFRGERSSGGYGYTF.

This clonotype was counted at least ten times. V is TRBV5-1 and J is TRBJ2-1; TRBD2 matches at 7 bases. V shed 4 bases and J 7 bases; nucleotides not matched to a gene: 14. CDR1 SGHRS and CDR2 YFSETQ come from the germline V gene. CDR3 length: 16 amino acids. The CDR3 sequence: CASSLPRGGGLNEQFF. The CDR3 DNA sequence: TGCGCCAGCAGCCTACCACGCGGGGGAGGCCTTAATGAGCAGTTCTTC.

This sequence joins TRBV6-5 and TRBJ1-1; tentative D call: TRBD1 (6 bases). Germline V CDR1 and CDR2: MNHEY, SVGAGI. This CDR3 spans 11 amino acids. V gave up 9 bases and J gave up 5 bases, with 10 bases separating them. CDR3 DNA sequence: TGTGCCAGTTCAGGGGAGACTGAAGCTTTCTTT. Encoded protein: CASSGETEAFF.

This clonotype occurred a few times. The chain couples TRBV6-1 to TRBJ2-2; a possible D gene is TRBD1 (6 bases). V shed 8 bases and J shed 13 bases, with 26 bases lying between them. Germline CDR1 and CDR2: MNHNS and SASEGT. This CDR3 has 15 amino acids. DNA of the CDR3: TGTGCCAGCTTCTTGGACAGCCTGAACACCTTTGCGCTGTTTTTT. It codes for CASFLDSLNTFALFF.

The CDR3 sequence: CASSVGPPRGQETQYF. CDR3 in DNA: TGTGCCAGCAGCGTAGGTCCCCCGCGGGGCCAAGAGACCCAGTACTTC. V is TRBV9 and J is TRBJ2-5; D possibly corresponds to TRBD2 (6 bases). Trimming removed 0 bases from V and 1 base from J, with 13 bases in between. This CDR3 has 16 amino acids. Looked up from germline, CDR1 is SGDLS and CDR2 is YYNGEE.